This T cell receptor beta chain was sequenced for a study of T cell changes during pregnancy in multiple sclerosis. Assay used: immunoSEQ multiplex PCR; TCRdb lists only in-frame clones, some missing. The sample consists of under 70,000 clones, over 80% of them appearing once. Trimming removed 5 bases from V and 5 bases from J, with 10 bases in between. The CDR3 runs to 13 residues. Germline-derived CDR1 and CDR2 are LNHDA and SQIVND (reference sequence). This TCR derives from a female donor in good health, enrolled as a control in a pregnancy study. The sample here was peripheral blood, taken in the third trimester of pregnancy. The chain carries TRBV19 and TRBJ2-1, with D possibly TRBD2 on 5 matching bases. The CDR3 DNA reads as TGTGCCAGTAGTCCTACTAGAGACAATGAGCAGTTCTTC. Encoded protein: CASSPTRDNEQFF.